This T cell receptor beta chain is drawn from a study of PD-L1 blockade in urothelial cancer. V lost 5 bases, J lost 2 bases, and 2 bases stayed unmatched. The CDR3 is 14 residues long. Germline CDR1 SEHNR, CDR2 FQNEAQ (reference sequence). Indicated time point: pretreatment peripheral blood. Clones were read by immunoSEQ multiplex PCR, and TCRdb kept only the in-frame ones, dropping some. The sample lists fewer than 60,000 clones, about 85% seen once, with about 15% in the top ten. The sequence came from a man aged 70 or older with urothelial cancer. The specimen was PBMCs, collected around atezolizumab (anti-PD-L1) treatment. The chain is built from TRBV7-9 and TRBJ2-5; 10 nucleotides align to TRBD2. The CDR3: CASSQGLAQETQYF. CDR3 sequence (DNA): TGTGCCAGCAGCCAGGGACTAGCGCAAGAGACCCAGTACTTC.